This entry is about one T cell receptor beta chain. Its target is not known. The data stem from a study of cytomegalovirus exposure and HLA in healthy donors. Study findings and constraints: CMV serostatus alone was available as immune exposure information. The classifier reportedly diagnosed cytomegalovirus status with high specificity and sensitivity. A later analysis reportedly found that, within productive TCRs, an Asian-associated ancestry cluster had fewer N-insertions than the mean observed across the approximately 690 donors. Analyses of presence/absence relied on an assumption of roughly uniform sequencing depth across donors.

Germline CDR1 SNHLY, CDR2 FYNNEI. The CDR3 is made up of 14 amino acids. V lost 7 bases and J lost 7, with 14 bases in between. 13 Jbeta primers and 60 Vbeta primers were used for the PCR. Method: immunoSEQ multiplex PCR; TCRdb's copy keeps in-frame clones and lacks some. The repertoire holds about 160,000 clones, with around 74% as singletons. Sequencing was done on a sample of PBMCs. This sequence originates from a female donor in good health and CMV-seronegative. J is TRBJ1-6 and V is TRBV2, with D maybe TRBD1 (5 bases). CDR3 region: CASNPRGFNSPLHF. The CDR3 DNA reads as TGTGCCAGCAACCCTAGGGGATTCAATTCACCCCTCCACTTT. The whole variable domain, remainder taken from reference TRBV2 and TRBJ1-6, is EPEVTQTPSHQVTQMGQEVILRCVPISNHLYFYWYRQILGQKVEFLVSFYNNEISEKSEIFDDQFSVERPDGSNFTLKIRSTKLEDSAMYFCASNPRGFNSPLHFGNGTRLTVT.